This T cell receptor (beta chain) was captured by sequencing in a study of beta chain features in type 1 diabetes. This clone was seen a few times. What it binds is unknown. Distinct nucleotide sequences in the sample also encode this CDR3. Findings and limits, study-wide: It was among patients, rather than healthy donors, that naive, central memory and Treg TCRB repertoires appeared more similar. PCR might preferentially amplify shorter templates, equally in patients and controls. People with Type 1 diabetes carried modestly yet significantly shorter TCRB CDR3s in all four CD4+ subsets.

Investigators reverse transcribed all isolated RNA, so they sequenced expressed TCRB transcripts. Some clones are missing from TCRdb's copy, which holds only in-frame ones; the method was immunoSEQ multiplex PCR. The data hold hundreds of thousands of clones, with approximately 12% observed a single time. V was clipped by 0 bases and J by 4 bases, with 6 bases between them. The CDR3 has 13 amino acids. The germline CDR1 and CDR2 sequences are SGHTA and FQGNSA. The receptor was isolated from a woman aged 18-35 years with type 1 diabetes. This sequence joins TRBV7-2 and TRBJ2-5, with D possibly TRBD2 on 6 matching bases. Sequencing was done on a sample of naive CD4+ T cells from blood. CDR3 in DNA: TGTGCCAGCAGCTTAGCGGGAGGAGAGACCCAGTACTTC. Its protein is CASSLAGGETQYF.